These 29 T cell receptor beta chains were all obtained from the same sample, sequenced in a study of neurological immune-mediated disorders (dated by TCRdb to the late 2010s). Taken with the paper, the label for time point translates to: technical triplicate 2. The protocol used for the library was 5' RACE. TCRdb names Illumina HiSeq 2500 as the instrument used. The raw public data were reprocessed by TCRdb itself: fastp quality trimming at Q25, MiXCR clonotype calling, in-frame beta chains only. Each record represents a unique CDR3 protein, reported with the most common genes and DNA among its rows. For this sample the table gives about 59,000 distinct CDR3 sequences, of which 24% were detected only once. Under 5.5% of the sample is held by the ten biggest clonotypes. The material sequenced was PBMCs. The receptors shown here come from a man between 60 and 75 years old with HTLV-1-associated myelopathy (HAM/TSP).

This clonotype was detected many times. The chain has TRBV7-2 and TRBJ2-2; 14 bases are a match to TRBD2. The CDR3 covers 17 residues. Germline trimming cut 0 bases from V and 7 bases from J; bases unmatched to any gene: 4. Germline CDR1 SGHTA, CDR2 FQGNSA. DNA for the CDR3: TGTGCCAGCAGCTTAGCGACTAGCGGGAGGGTGAACGGGGAGCTGTTTTTT. Translated: CASSLATSGRVNGELFF. Looking up the rest from reference TRBV7-2 and TRBJ2-2 gives the full variable domain: GAGVSQSPSNKVTEKGKDVELRCDPISGHTALYWYRQSLGQGLEFLIYFQGNSAPDKSGLPSDRFSAERTGGSVSTLTIQRTQQEDSAVYLCASSLATSGRVNGELFFGEGSRLTVL.

This clonotype has a count of ten or more. V is TRBV5-1 and J is TRBJ1-1; possibly TRBD1 for D (5 bases). The ends were cut back, 1 base at V and 3 bases at J, with 7 bases in the middle. CDR3 size: 13 residues. Germline CDR1 and CDR2: SGHRS and YFSETQ. The CDR3 loop is CASSLQGDTEAFF. In DNA, the CDR3 is TGCGCCAGCAGCTTGCAGGGCGACACTGAAGCTTTCTTT.

The chain has TRBV10-3 and TRBJ2-1; D is unclear. The CDR3 sequence is 13 residues long. Germline loops: CDR1 ENHRY, CDR2 SYGVKD. Trimming cost V 0 bases and J 9 bases, with 9 bases left between them. The CDR3 region is CAISESGSGEQFF. The CDR3 nucleotides are TGTGCCATCAGTGAGTCGGGGTCAGGTGAGCAGTTCTTC.

V and J are TRBV7-9 and TRBJ2-7, with TRBD2 matching 12 bases. The V gene end was trimmed by 1 base and the J gene end by 6 bases; junction bases not matched to a gene: 1. Germline V gene lookup returns CDR1 SEHNR and CDR2 FQNEAQ (reference sequence). This CDR3 contains 14 residues. The CDR3 coding sequence is TGTGCCAGCAGCTTAGAACTAGCGGGAGGCGAGCAGTACTTC. Encoded protein: CASSLELAGGEQYF.

This clonotype was seen repeatedly, ten times or more. Given a much more abundant clone one base away, this may be a read error. This chain joins TRBV29-1 and TRBJ1-4; no clear D gene. Germline V gives CDR1 SQVTM, CDR2 ANQGSEA. There are 11 residues in the CDR3. CDR3 nucleotides: TGCAGCGCCCGACTTAATGGAAAACTGTTTTTT. Translated, it gives CSARLNGKLFF.

This clonotype was seen only a few times. V is TRBV19 and J is TRBJ2-3, with TRBD1 matching 8 bases. With 10 bases clipped from V and 2 bases from J, the junction kept 14 bases outside the gene matches. Germline CDR1 reads LNHDA; CDR2 reads SQIVND (reference sequence). The CDR3 has 16 residues. DNA of the CDR3: TGTGCCACCAACGCAGGAGGGCAGGGGGCCACAGATACGCAGTATTTT. Its protein is CATNAGGQGATDTQYF.

This clonotype was counted only a few times. The rearrangement links TRBV28 to TRBJ1-6, with D maybe TRBD1 (5 bases). Germline CDR1 is MDHEN and CDR2 is SYDVKM. V was cut by 5 bases and J by 0 bases, with 11 bases left in between. This CDR3 spans 16 amino acids. Here the CDR3 DNA reads TGTGCCAGCAGTCGGGACCGGAGCTCCTATAATTCACCCCTCCACTTT. Protein sequence: CASSRDRSSYNSPLHF. Full variable domain (outside the CDR3, taken from reference TRBV28 and TRBJ1-6): DVKVTQSSRYLVKRTGEKVFLECVQDMDHENMFWYRQDPGLGLRLIYFSYDVKMKEKGDIPEGYSVSREKKERFSLILESASTNQTSMYLCASSRDRSSYNSPLHFGNGTRLTVT.

This clonotype appeared a few times. The J gene is TRBJ2-4, the V gene TRBV5-1, with D perhaps matching TRBD1 or TRBD2 (6 bases each). The CDR3 runs 16 residues. Per the germline V gene, CDR1 is SGHRS and CDR2 is YFSETQ. V was shortened by 1 base and J by 4 bases, with 15 bases between the two germline ends. CDR3 sequence (DNA): TGCGCCAGCAGCTTGATTCCGGGGGCTCCGAAAAACATTCAGTACTTC. Protein sequence: CASSLIPGAPKNIQYF.

V gene TRBV29-1 combines with J gene TRBJ2-1; TRBD2 agrees at 7 bases. The trim removed 4 bases at V and 0 bases at J, leaving 9 bases unmatched. The CDR3 sequence is 16 residues long. Germline loops: CDR1 SQVTM, CDR2 ANQGSEA. Here the CDR3 DNA reads TGCAGCGTTGTTTCAGGCGGGGGTAGCTCCTACAATGAGCAGTTCTTC. Translating gives CSVVSGGGSSYNEQFF.

The sample holds many counts of this clonotype. The rearrangement uses TRBV11-1 and TRBJ1-1; D may be TRBD1 (6 bases). Trimming left V 4 bases short and J 0 bases short, with 9 bases between. The CDR3 sequence is 14 residues long. CDR1 and CDR2 (germline): SGHAT, FQDESV (reference sequence). The CDR3: CASSSRTVNTEAFF. DNA for the CDR3: TGTGCCAGCAGCTCCCGGACAGTGAACACTGAAGCTTTCTTT. Complete variable domain (other parts from reference TRBV11-1 and TRBJ1-1): EAEVAQSPRYKITEKSQAVAFWCDPISGHATLYWYRQILGQGPELLVQFQDESVVDDSQLPKDRFSAERLKGVDSTLKIQPAELGDSAMYLCASSSRTVNTEAFFGQGTRLTVV.

This clonotype was seen ten or more times. The J gene is TRBJ2-1, the V gene TRBV5-1; 10 bases line up with TRBD2. V lost 4 bases to trimming and J lost 9 bases; unmatched junction nucleotides: 7. CDR3 length: 14 residues. Per germline, CDR1 SGHRS and CDR2 YFSETQ. The CDR3 region has the DNA TGCGCCAGCAGCACCGCTAGCGGGAGCGGTGAGCAGTTCTTC. Translating it yields CASSTASGSGEQFF.

V is TRBV2 and J is TRBJ2-7, with 12 bases lining up with TRBD2. Unmatched junction bases numbered 5, after V lost 6 bases and J lost 2 bases. CDR3 length: 15 residues. The V gene's germline CDR1 is SNHLY and CDR2 FYNNEI. In DNA, the CDR3 is TGTGCCAGCAGCCCCCGGACTAGCGGGACCTACGAGCAGTACTTC. Translation gives CASSPRTSGTYEQYF.

This clonotype was picked up many times. The CDR3 region is CASSQVGGGNEQFF. In DNA form, the CDR3 reads TGTGCCAGCAGCCAAGTAGGGGGAGGCAATGAGCAGTTCTTC. The chain joins TRBV14 to TRBJ2-1; D is possibly TRBD1 or TRBD2 (6 bases each). Germline CDR1 is SGHDN and CDR2 is FVKESK. V shed 1 base and J shed 6 bases, with 10 bases lying between them. This CDR3 contains 14 residues. The full variable domain, completed using reference TRBV14 and TRBJ2-1, is EAGVTQFPSHSVIEKGQTVTLRCDPISGHDNLYWYRRVMGKEIKFLLHFVKESKQDESGMPNNRFLAERTGGTYSTLKVQPAELEDSGVYFCASSQVGGGNEQFFGPGTRLTVL.

The J gene is TRBJ2-1, the V gene TRBV4-1, with 7 bases identical to TRBD2. The CDR3 sequence is 18 residues long. V shed 2 bases, J shed 2 bases, and the junction held 12 bases outside the gene matches. CDR1 and CDR2 (germline): MGHRA, YSYEKL. CDR3 DNA sequence: TGCGCCAGCAGCCAATACGGGGGAGGGCGAGGCACCTACAATGAGCAGTTCTTC. The encoded protein is CASSQYGGGRGTYNEQFF.

The chain employs TRBV6-2 or TRBV6-3 and TRBJ1-1; no firm D call. The CDR3 length is 15 residues. From germline, CDR1 is MNHEY and CDR2 SVGEGT. With 7 bases removed from V and 1 base from J, the gap between germline ends came to 16 bases. CDR3 nucleotides: TGTGCCAGCAACACCGGACTCAGACGGAACACTGAAGCTTTCTTT. It yields the protein CASNTGLRRNTEAFF.

This clonotype was recorded at least ten times. The chain combines TRBV5-6 with TRBJ1-1; TRBD1 is a possible D gene (6 bases). With 4 bases removed from V and 2 bases from J, the gap between germline ends came to 12 bases. CDR3 length: 14 residues. Germline V gene lookup returns CDR1 SGHDT and CDR2 YYEEEE. The CDR3 coding sequence is TGTGCCAGCAGCCGAGGGGGGGGAAACACTGAAGCTTTCTTT. This codes for CASSRGGGNTEAFF.

This clonotype was recorded at least ten times. The DNA of the CDR3 is TGCGCCAGCAGCCCGGGACTAGCGGGGGGGAATGAGCAGTTCTTC. As protein: CASSPGLAGGNEQFF. The chain recombines TRBV5-1 with TRBJ2-1, with TRBD2 identical over 16 bases. With V trimmed by 4 bases and J by 7 bases, 2 bases remained unmatched. Germline V gene sequence: CDR1 SGHRS, CDR2 YFSETQ. This CDR3 comprises 15 residues.

This clonotype was detected many times. This rearrangement joins TRBV11-1 to TRBJ1-1; the match to TRBD1 covers 7 bases. V gave up 2 bases and J gave up 7 bases; unmatched junction bases: 4. Per germline, CDR1 SGHAT and CDR2 FQDESV (reference sequence). The CDR3 runs 13 residues. CDR3 sequence (DNA): TGTGCCAGCAGCTTAACACAGGGGAGTGAAGCTTTCTTT. This encodes CASSLTQGSEAFF.

This chain uses TRBV5-1 with TRBJ2-3, with TRBD2 matching over 13 bases. The germline gives CDR1 SGHRS, CDR2 YFSETQ. The CDR3 loop spans 17 amino acids. Losses at the gene ends were 3 bases for V and 3 bases for J; bases not matched to a gene: 7. In nucleotides, the CDR3 is TGCGCCAGCAGCTCCCGGACTAGCGGGAGCGGAACAGATACGCAGTATTTT. It yields the protein CASSSRTSGSGTDTQYF.

This clonotype was recorded many times. V gene TRBV5-1 combines with J gene TRBJ2-3, with TRBD1 matching 9 bases. J lost 0 bases, V lost 1 base, and 3 bases had no gene match. The length of the CDR3 is 16 residues. Germline V gene sequence: CDR1 SGHRS, CDR2 YFSETQ. The CDR3 is CASSLWGQGSTDTQYF. In DNA, the CDR3 is TGCGCCAGCAGCTTGTGGGGACAGGGCAGCACAGATACGCAGTATTTT.

This clonotype showed up many times. The chain links TRBV28 to TRBJ1-2; the D gene is possibly TRBD1 (5 bases). Trimming left V 6 bases short and J 5 bases short, with 16 bases between. Germline V lookup: CDR1 MDHEN, CDR2 SYDVKM. The CDR3 consists of 14 residues. As DNA, the CDR3 is TGTGCCAGCAGCTCTATGGCCAGGGCGTATGGCTACACCTTC. The encoded protein is CASSSMARAYGYTF.

Ten or more counts support this clonotype. The chain carries TRBV20-1 and TRBJ1-1; no reliable D call. This CDR3 comprises 14 residues. The germline CDR1 and CDR2 sequences are DFQATT and SNEGSKA (reference sequence). V lost 0 bases, J lost 1 base, and 9 bases lay in between. This chain's CDR3 is CSARDQPGNTEAFF. The DNA of the CDR3 is TGCAGTGCTAGAGATCAACCAGGGAACACTGAAGCTTTCTTT.

This clonotype was counted ten times or more. CDR3 residues: CSARDQLAGVRLEQYF. Written as DNA, the CDR3 is TGCAGTGCTAGAGATCAACTAGCGGGAGTCCGGCTCGAGCAGTACTTC. The rearrangement uses TRBV20-1 and TRBJ2-7; TRBD2 agrees at 11 bases. Germline V gene lookup returns CDR1 DFQATT and CDR2 SNEGSKA (reference sequence). V dropped 0 bases and J dropped 6; count of bases not matched to a gene: 10. This CDR3 is built from 16 residues.

This clonotype was counted at least ten times. The rearrangement joins TRBV7-9 to TRBJ1-2; D is perhaps TRBD1 (5 bases). The CDR3 is 13 amino acids. Germline assignment: CDR1 SEHNR and CDR2 FQNEAQ (reference sequence). V lost 4 bases, J lost 4 bases, and 10 bases lay in between. In nucleotides, the CDR3 is TGTGCCAGCAGCTCGCAGGGTTCCTATGGCTACACCTTC. Its protein product is CASSSQGSYGYTF.

Points on this clonotype: A much larger clone lies a single base off, so this may be a read error. V gene TRBV5-1 combines with J gene TRBJ2-1; no reliable D call. Germline V gives CDR1 SGHRS, CDR2 YFSETQ. There are 15 residues in the CDR3. V lost 1 base to trimming and J lost 8 bases, with 16 bases between them. The CDR3 is CASSLTSQTGYEQFF. The CDR3 DNA is TGCGCCAGCAGCTTGACGTCTCAAACCGGGTATGAGCAGTTCTTC. The full variable domain, its missing parts supplied by reference TRBV5-1 and TRBJ2-1, is KAGVTQTPRYLIKTRGQQVTLSCSPISGHRSVSWYQQTPGQGLQFLFEYFSETQRNKGNFPGRFSGRQFSNSRSEMNVSTLELGDSALYLCASSLTSQTGYEQFFGPGTRLTVL.

The sample holds many counts of this clonotype. The chain employs TRBV29-1 and TRBJ2-1; TRBD1 is a possible D gene (5 bases). CDR3 length equals 11 residues. Per the germline V gene, CDR1 is SQVTM and CDR2 is ANQGSEA. Trimming stripped 5 bases from V and 15 bases from J, with 17 bases between. CDR3 protein: CSVYQGTLSFF. The CDR3, as DNA: TGCAGCGTTTATCAGGGTACTCTATCGTTCTTC.

This clonotype was picked up many times. The chain couples TRBV7-9 to TRBJ2-1; 9 positions match TRBD2. Germline CDR1 is SEHNR and CDR2 is FQNEAQ (reference sequence). The trim removed 4 bases at V and 7 bases at J, leaving 8 bases unmatched. CDR3 length: 15 residues. Here the CDR3 reads CASSSLAGFYNEQFF. CDR3 nucleotide sequence: TGTGCCAGCAGCTCCCTAGCGGGGTTTTATAATGAGCAGTTCTTC.

In this sample, this clonotype turned up many times. The chain joins TRBV6-5 to TRBJ2-3, with 7 bases aligning to TRBD1. Germline V lookup: CDR1 MNHEY, CDR2 SVGAGI. V lost 0 bases and J lost 6; bases outside the gene matches: 6. The CDR3 has 15 residues. Here the CDR3 reads CASSYSTGPGDTQYF. CDR3 in DNA: TGTGCCAGCAGTTACTCGACAGGGCCTGGGGATACGCAGTATTTT.

This clonotype was seen ten or more times. The rearrangement uses TRBV12-3 or TRBV12-4 and TRBJ2-5, with 8 nucleotides matching TRBD1. The junction had 10 bases not matched to a gene; V was cut back by 5 bases and J by 5 bases. This CDR3 comprises 15 residues. The CDR3, as DNA: TGTGCCAGCAGTCCCGGACAGGGCCCCTGGGAGACCCAGTACTTC. Amino acids: CASSPGQGPWETQYF.